One and the same sample provided the 15 T cell receptor beta chains below, sequenced in a study of CD8+CD57+ T cells in acquired aplastic anemia. The template for TCR beta VDJ and CDR3 sequence profiling was genomic DNA. TCRdb re-analysed the reads in MiXCR, keeping a single row per CDR3 protein. The sample yields over 45,000 distinct CDR3 sequences, about three quarters seen once. Sequencing input: sorted CD4+, CD8+, or CD8+CD57+ T cells (not recorded which) from PBMCs. The receptors were sampled from a human donor in good health, serving as a control.

Only a few counts were recorded for this clonotype. Here the CDR3 reads CASSHNNRAGYTF. The CDR3 nucleotides are TGTGCCAGTAGTCACAATAACAGGGCTGGCTACACCTTC. The chain joins TRBV19 to TRBJ1-2; perhaps TRBD1 as D (6 bases). V dropped 5 bases and J dropped 7 bases, with 14 bases sitting between them. The CDR3 contains 13 residues. CDR1 and CDR2 (germline): LNHDA, SQIVND (reference sequence).

This clonotype has only one observation. V usage is TRBV29-1 and J usage is TRBJ2-2, with a weak D call TRBD1 (5 bases). This CDR3 region has 10 residues. Germline values: CDR1 SQVTM, CDR2 ANQGSEA. The ends were cut back, 4 bases at V and 8 bases at J, with 5 bases in the middle. The CDR3, as DNA: TGCAGCGTTGGGACAGGGGAGCTGTTTTTT. Translation: CSVGTGELFF.

V and J are TRBV29-1 and TRBJ1-1; D is ambiguous. CDR3 length: 13 amino acids. Germline V gives CDR1 SQVTM, CDR2 ANQGSEA. V was shortened by 4 bases and J by 1 base, with 10 bases between the two germline ends. The DNA of the CDR3 is TGCAGCGTTGGATGGGCGACGAACACTGAAGCTTTCTTT. Translating it yields CSVGWATNTEAFF.

The V and J genes are TRBV7-6 and TRBJ1-2; perhaps TRBD1 as D (6 bases). This CDR3 region has 15 residues. Trimming cost V 7 bases and J 3 bases, with 18 bases left between them. Germline values: CDR1 SGHVS, CDR2 FNYEAQ. In nucleotides, the CDR3 is TGTGCCAGCACCCCGCGAAACAGGGTGGACTATGGCTACACCTTC. It specifies CASTPRNRVDYGYTF.

The chain employs TRBV5-6 and TRBJ2-7, with 7 nucleotides matching TRBD1. Germline V gene lookup returns CDR1 SGHDT and CDR2 YYEEEE. The CDR3 is made up of 16 amino acids. Trimming cost V 5 bases and J 0 bases; bases outside gene matches: 11. CDR3 DNA: TGTGCCAGCAGAACATACAGGGGTGGGAGCTCCTACGAGCAGTACGTC. Amino acid sequence: CASRTYRGGSSYEQYV.

This chain uses TRBV25-1 with TRBJ2-1, with D possibly TRBD2 on 5 matching bases. The CDR3 runs to 14 residues. Germline-derived CDR1 and CDR2 are MGHDK and SYGVNS. V gave up 6 bases and J gave up 7 bases, with 16 bases separating them. CDR3 nucleotides: TGTGCCAGCAGAGGCGAAACCCCGGGGAATGAGCAGTTCTTC. This codes for CASRGETPGNEQFF.

V usage is TRBV7-3 and J usage is TRBJ2-7; TRBD2 is a possible D gene (5 bases). The CDR3 loop spans 12 amino acids. V gave up 5 bases and J gave up 3 bases, with 8 bases separating them. The germline V gene has CDR1 SGHTA and CDR2 FQGTGA. CDR3 coding DNA: TGTGCCAGCAGCCTACTAGACTACGAGCAGTACTTC. Translation gives CASSLLDYEQYF.

CDR3 DNA sequence: TGCGCCAGCAGTGAGCGGGGGCAAGGCTACACCTTC. It specifies CASSERGQGYTF. The chain employs TRBV10-1 and TRBJ1-2; tentatively, D is TRBD1 (6 bases). Per germline, CDR1 WNHNN and CDR2 SYGVQD (reference sequence). V was clipped by 2 bases and J by 8 bases, with 9 bases between them. The CDR3 sequence is 12 residues long.

On this clonotype itself: One end of the junction fails to match germline, which may point to a read error. The chain is built from TRBV19 and TRBJ2-7; D is ambiguous. The CDR3 runs 14 residues. Germline assignment: CDR1 LNHDA and CDR2 SQIVND (reference sequence). The CDR3 DNA reads TGTGCCAGTAGTATCGGCGTCGGCTCCCACGAGCAGTACTTC. Protein product: CASSIGVGSHEQYF.

The J gene is TRBJ1-1, the V gene TRBV6-5, with D perhaps matching TRBD1 (5 bases). Germline-derived CDR1 and CDR2 are MNHEY and SVGAGI. This CDR3 is built from 12 residues. Trimming took off 2 bases at V and 6 bases at J, with 7 bases between the two ends. The CDR3 region is CASSYGGSEAFF. The CDR3 nucleotides read TGTGCCAGCAGTTACGGGGGTTCTGAAGCTTTCTTT.

The genes are TRBV7-9 and TRBJ1-1, with D unclear. The V gene lost 4 bases and the J gene lost 4 bases, with 10 bases spanning the gap. CDR1 and CDR2 (germline): SEHNR, FQNEAQ (reference sequence). The CDR3 spans 13 residues. The CDR3 DNA is TGTGCCAGCAGCTCACGGTTATCCACTGAAGCTTTCTTT. This gives the protein CASSSRLSTEAFF.

The chain joins TRBV2 to TRBJ1-6; D not certain. This CDR3 has 12 amino acids. V lost 8 bases, J lost 10 bases, and 12 bases lay in between. Germline V lookup: CDR1 SNHLY, CDR2 FYNNEI. For the CDR3, the DNA is TGTGCCAGCGGCACAGAAGGATCACCCCTCCACTTT. It specifies CASGTEGSPLHF.

This chain uses TRBV11-2 with TRBJ2-7, with 10 bases matching TRBD2. CDR1 and CDR2 (germline): SGHAT, FQNNGV. The trim removed 0 bases at V and 0 bases at J, leaving 2 bases unmatched. There are 16 residues in the CDR3. CDR3 residues: CASSLDLAGASYEQYF. As DNA, the CDR3 is TGTGCCAGCAGCTTAGATCTAGCGGGGGCCTCCTACGAGCAGTACTTC.

This chain uses TRBV7-6 with TRBJ2-5; 9 positions agree with TRBD2. J was trimmed by 4 bases and V by 6 bases; bases with no gene match: 3. The CDR3 has 13 residues. Germline V gives CDR1 SGHVS, CDR2 FNYEAQ. The CDR3 DNA follows: TGTGCCAGCAGGTCTAGCGGGGTAGAGACCCAGTACTTC. Protein: CASRSSGVETQYF.

This chain links TRBV25-1 with TRBJ2-1, with D maybe TRBD2 (5 bases). Germline lookup yields CDR1 MGHDK and CDR2 SYGVNS. Trimming removed 4 bases from V and 0 bases from J, with 16 bases in between. The CDR3 sequence is 17 residues long. The DNA for the CDR3 is TGTGCCAGCAGTGGAGGGATTGTCTCAAGCTCCTACAATGAGCAGTTCTTC. Translation: CASSGGIVSSSYNEQFF.